This TCR beta chain was identified during a study of PD-1 blockade in mismatch repair-deficient tumors. Study-wide findings and caveats: Tumor-resident clones, often absent from pretreatment blood, expanded after pembrolizumab and then contracted.

PCR or immunohistochemistry showed mismatch repair deficiency in every enrolled patient. This clone has a single count. The antigen remains unidentified. The method was immunoSEQ multiplex PCR; TCRdb's version includes in-frame clones alone and lacks a portion of them. The sample lists about 34,000 clones, 80% occurring once. V shed 1 base and J shed 4 bases, with 9 bases lying between them. The CDR3 runs to 14 residues. Here the sequenced sample was PBMCs, taken 6 to 7 weeks after starting pembrolizumab. The origin of this receptor is an adult with mismatch repair-deficient cancer. The V gene is TRBV5-3, the J gene TRBJ2-1; maybe TRBD2 (5 bases). TRBV5-3 falls under the ORF class, with uncertain function. The CDR3 DNA is TGTGCCAGAAGCTTGCTAGGAGGTTACAATGAGCAGTTCTTC. Its protein product is CARSLLGGYNEQFF.